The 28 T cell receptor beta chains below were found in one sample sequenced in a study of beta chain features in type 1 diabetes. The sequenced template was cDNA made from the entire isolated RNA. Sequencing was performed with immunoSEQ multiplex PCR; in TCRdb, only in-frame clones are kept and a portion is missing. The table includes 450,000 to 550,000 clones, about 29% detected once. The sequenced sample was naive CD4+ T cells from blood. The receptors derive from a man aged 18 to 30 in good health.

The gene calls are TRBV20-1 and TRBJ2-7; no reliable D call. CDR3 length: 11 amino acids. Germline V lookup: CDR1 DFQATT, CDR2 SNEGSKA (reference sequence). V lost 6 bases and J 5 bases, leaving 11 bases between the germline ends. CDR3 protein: CSASLVDEQYF. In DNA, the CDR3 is TGCAGTGCCTCCCTGGTGGACGAGCAGTACTTC.

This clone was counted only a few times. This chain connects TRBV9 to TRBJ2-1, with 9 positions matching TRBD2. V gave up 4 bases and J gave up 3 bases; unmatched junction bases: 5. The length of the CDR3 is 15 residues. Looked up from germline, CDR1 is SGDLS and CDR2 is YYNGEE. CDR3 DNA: TGTGCCAGCAGCACCGGGACTAGCAGCTACAATGAGCAGTTCTTC. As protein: CASSTGTSSYNEQFF.

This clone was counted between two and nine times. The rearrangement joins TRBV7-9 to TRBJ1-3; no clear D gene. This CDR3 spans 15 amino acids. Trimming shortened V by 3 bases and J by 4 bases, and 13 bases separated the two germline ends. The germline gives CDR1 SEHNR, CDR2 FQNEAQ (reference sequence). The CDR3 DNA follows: TGTGCCAGCAGCTTCGCCCGCCGGCAGGGAAACACCATATATTTT. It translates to CASSFARRQGNTIYF. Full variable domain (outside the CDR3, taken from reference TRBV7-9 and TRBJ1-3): DTGVSQNPRHKITKRGQNVTFRCDPISEHNRLYWYRQTLGQGPEFLTYFQNEAQLEKSRLLSDRFSAERPKGSFSTLEIQRTEQGDSAMYLCASSFARRQGNTIYFGEGSWLTVV.

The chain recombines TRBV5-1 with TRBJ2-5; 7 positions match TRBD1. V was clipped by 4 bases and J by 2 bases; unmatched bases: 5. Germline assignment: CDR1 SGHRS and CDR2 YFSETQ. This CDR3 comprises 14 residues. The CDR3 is CASSVAGGQETQYF. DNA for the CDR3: TGCGCCAGCAGCGTAGCAGGGGGTCAAGAGACCCAGTACTTC.

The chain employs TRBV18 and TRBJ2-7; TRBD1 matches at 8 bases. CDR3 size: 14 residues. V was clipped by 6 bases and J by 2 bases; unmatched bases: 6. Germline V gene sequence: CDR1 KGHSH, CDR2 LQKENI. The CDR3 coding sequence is TGTGCCAGCTCGCTCGGGACAGGACCCTACGAGCAGTACTTC. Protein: CASSLGTGPYEQYF.

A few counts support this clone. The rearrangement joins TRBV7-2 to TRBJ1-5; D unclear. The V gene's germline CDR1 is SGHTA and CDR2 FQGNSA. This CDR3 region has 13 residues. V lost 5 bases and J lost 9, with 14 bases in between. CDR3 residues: CASSPTPGRPQHF. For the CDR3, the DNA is TGTGCCAGCAGCCCCACGCCCGGGAGGCCCCAGCATTTT.

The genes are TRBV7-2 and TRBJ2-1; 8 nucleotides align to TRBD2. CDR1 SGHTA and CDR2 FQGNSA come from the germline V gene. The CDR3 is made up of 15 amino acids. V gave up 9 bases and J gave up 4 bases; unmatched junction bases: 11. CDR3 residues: CASGRLALIYNEQFF. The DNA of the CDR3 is TGTGCCAGTGGCCGACTAGCGCTAATTTACAATGAGCAGTTCTTC. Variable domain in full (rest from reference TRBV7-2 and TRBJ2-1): GAGVSQSPSNKVTEKGKDVELRCDPISGHTALYWYRQSLGQGLEFLIYFQGNSAPDKSGLPSDRFSAERTGGSVSTLTIQRTQQEDSAVYLCASGRLALIYNEQFFGPGTRLTVL.

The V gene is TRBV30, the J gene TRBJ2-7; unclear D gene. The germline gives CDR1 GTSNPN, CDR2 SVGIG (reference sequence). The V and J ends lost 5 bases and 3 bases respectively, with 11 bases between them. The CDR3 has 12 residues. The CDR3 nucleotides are TGTGCCTGGGGCCTGGCCAGCTACGAGCAGTACTTC. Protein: CAWGLASYEQYF.

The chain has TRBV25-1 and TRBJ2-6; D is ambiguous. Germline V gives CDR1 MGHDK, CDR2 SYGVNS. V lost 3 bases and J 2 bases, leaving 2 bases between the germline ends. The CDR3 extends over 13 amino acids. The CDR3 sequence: CASSDPGANVLTF. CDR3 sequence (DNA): TGTGCCAGCAGTGACCCTGGGGCCAACGTCCTGACTTTC.

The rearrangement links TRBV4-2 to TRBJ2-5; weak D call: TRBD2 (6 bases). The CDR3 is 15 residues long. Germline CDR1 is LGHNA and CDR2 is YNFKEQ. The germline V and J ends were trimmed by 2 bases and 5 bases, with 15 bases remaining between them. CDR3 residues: CASSQSGEWWETQYF. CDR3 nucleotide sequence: TGTGCCAGCAGCCAATCGGGGGAGTGGTGGGAGACCCAGTACTTC.

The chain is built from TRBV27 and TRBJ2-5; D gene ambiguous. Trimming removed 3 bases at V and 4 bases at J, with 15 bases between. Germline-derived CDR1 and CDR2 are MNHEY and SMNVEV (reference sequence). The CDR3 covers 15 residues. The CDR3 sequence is CASSFKGQVIETQYF. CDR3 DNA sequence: TGTGCCAGCAGTTTTAAGGGCCAGGTAATAGAGACCCAGTACTTC.

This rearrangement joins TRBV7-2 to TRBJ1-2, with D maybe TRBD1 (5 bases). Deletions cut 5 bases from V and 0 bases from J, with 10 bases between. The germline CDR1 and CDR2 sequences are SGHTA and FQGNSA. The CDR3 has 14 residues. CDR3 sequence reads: CASSPQAANYGYTF. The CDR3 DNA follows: TGTGCCAGCAGCCCACAGGCAGCTAACTATGGCTACACCTTC. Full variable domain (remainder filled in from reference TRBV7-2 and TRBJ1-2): GAGVSQSPSNKVTEKGKDVELRCDPISGHTALYWYRQSLGQGLEFLIYFQGNSAPDKSGLPSDRFSAERTGGSVSTLTIQRTQQEDSAVYLCASSPQAANYGYTFGSGTRLTVV.

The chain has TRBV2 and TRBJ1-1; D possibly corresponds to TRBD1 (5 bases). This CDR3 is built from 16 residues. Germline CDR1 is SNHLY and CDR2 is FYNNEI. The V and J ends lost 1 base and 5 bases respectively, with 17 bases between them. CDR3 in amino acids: CASSEESGSSGTEAFF. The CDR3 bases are TGTGCCAGCAGTGAAGAGTCAGGGAGCTCGGGGACTGAAGCTTTCTTT.

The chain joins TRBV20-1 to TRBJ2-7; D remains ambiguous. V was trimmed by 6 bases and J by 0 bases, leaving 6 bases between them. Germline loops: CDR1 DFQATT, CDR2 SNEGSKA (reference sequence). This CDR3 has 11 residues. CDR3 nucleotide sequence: TGCAGTGCCATCGGCTCCTACGAGCAGTACTTC. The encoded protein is CSAIGSYEQYF.

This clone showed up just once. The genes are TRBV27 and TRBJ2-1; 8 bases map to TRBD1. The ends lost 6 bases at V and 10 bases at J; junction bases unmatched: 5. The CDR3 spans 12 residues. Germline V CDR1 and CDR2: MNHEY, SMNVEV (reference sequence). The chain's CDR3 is CASRSTGGEQFF. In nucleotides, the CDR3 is TGTGCCAGCAGATCTACAGGGGGAGAGCAGTTCTTC.

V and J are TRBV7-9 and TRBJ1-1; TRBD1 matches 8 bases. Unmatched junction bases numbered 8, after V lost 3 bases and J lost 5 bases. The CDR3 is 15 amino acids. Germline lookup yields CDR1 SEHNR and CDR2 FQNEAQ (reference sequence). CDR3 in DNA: TGTGCCAGCAGCTTCCCCTCAGGGGGCGGAACTGAAGCTTTCTTT. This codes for CASSFPSGGGTEAFF.

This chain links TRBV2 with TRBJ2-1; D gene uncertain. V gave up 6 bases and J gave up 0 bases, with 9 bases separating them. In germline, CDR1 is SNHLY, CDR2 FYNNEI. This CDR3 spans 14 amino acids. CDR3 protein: CASRGASSYNEQFF. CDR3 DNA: TGTGCCAGCAGGGGCGCTAGCTCCTACAATGAGCAGTTCTTC.

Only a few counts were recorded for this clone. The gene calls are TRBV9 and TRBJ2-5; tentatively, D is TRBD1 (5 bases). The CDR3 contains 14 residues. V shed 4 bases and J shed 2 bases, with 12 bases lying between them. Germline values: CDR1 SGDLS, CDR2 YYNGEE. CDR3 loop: CASSPGHSQETQYF. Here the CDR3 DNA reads TGTGCCAGCAGCCCAGGGCACAGTCAAGAGACCCAGTACTTC.

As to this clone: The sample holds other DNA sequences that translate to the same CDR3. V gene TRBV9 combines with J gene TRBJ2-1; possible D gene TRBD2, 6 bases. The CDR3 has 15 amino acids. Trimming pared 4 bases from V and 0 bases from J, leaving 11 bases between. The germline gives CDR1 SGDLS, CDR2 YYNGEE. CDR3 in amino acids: CASSPLGGSYNEQFF. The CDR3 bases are TGTGCCAGCAGCCCCTTGGGGGGCTCCTACAATGAGCAGTTCTTC. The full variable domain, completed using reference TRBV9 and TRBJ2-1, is DSGVTQTPKHLITATGQRVTLRCSPRSGDLSVYWYQQSLDQGLQFLIQYYNGEERAKGNILERFSAQQFPDLHSELNLSSLELGDSALYFCASSPLGGSYNEQFFGPGTRLTVL.

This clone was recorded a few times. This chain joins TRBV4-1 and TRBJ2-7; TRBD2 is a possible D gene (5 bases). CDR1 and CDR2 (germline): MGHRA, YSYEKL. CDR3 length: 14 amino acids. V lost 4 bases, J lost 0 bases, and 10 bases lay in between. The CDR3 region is CASSLPAVSYEQYF. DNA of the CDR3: TGCGCCAGCAGCCTCCCAGCGGTCTCCTACGAGCAGTACTTC.

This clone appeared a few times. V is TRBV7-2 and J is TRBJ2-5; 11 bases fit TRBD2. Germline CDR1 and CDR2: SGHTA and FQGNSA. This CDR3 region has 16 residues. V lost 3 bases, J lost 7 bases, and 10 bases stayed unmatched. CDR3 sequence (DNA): TGTGCCAGCAGCTTTCCCCGACTAGCGGGGCTATGGACCCAGTACTTC. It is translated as CASSFPRLAGLWTQYF.

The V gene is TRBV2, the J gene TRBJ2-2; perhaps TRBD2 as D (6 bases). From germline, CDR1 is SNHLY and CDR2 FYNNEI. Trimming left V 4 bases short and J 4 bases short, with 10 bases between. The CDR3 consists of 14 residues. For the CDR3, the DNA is TGTGCCAGCAGTGGGGACTCGCCCACCGGGGAGCTGTTTTTT. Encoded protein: CASSGDSPTGELFF.

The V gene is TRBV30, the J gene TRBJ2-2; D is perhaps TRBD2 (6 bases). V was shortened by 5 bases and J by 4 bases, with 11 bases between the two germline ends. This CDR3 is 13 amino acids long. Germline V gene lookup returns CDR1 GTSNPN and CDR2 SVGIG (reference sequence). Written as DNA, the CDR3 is TGTGCCTGGCGCGGGACTTCCACCGGGGAGCTGTTTTTT. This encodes CAWRGTSTGELFF.

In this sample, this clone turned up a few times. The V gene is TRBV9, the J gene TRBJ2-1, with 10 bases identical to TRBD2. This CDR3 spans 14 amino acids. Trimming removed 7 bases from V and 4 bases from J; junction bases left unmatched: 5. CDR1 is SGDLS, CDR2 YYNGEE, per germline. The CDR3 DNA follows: TGTGCCAGCTCGACTAGCGGGCCGTACAATGAGCAGTTCTTC. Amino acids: CASSTSGPYNEQFF.

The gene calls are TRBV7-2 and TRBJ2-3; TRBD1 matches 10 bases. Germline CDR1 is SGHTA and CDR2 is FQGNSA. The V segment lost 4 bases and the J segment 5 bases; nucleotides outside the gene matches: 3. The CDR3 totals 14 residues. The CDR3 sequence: CASSSTGGIDTQYF. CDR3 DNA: TGTGCCAGCAGCTCGACAGGGGGCATAGATACGCAGTATTTT. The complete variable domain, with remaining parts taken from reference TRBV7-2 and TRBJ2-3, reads GAGVSQSPSNKVTEKGKDVELRCDPISGHTALYWYRQSLGQGLEFLIYFQGNSAPDKSGLPSDRFSAERTGGSVSTLTIQRTQQEDSAVYLCASSSTGGIDTQYFGPGTRLTVL.

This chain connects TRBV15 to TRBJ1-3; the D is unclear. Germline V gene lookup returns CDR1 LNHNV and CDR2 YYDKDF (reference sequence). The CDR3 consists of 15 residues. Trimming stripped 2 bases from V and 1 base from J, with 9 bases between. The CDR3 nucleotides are TGTGCCACCAGCAGAAAACAGTATTCTGGAAACACCATATATTTT. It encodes CATSRKQYSGNTIYF. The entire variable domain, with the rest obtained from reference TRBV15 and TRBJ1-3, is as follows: DAMVIQNPRYQVTQFGKPVTLSCSQTLNHNVMYWYQQKSSQAPKLLFHYYDKDFNNEADTPDNFQSRRPNTSFCFLDIRSPGLGDTAMYLCATSRKQYSGNTIYFGEGSWLTVV.

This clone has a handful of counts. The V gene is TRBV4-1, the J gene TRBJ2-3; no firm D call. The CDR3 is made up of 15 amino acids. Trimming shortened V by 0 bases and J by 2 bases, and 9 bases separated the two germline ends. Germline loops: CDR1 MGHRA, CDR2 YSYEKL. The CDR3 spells CASSQDSRPTDTQYF. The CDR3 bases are TGCGCCAGCAGCCAAGATTCCAGGCCCACAGATACGCAGTATTTT.

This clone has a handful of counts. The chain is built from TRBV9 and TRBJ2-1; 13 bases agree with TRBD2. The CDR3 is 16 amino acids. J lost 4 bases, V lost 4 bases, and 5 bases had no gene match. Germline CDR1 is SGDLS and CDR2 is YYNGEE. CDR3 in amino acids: CASSTRTSGGYNEQFF. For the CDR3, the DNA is TGTGCCAGCAGCACTCGGACTAGCGGGGGATACAATGAGCAGTTCTTC.